This passage covers 15 T cell receptor beta chains from one sample sequenced in a study of CD8 T cells in Susac syndrome. The RNA input was about 0.5 to 1 ug, and it was reverse transcribed with random hexamers. MiXCR, run by TCRdb on the immunoSEQ multiplex PCR reads, gives a single entry per CDR3 protein. The sample yields roughly 150,000 distinct CDR3 sequences, about 94% seen once. The sequencing input was CD4+ T cells from PBMCs. The receptors were gathered from a human donor with Susac syndrome.

The J gene is TRBJ2-6, the V gene TRBV5-8; 9 nucleotides agree with TRBD2. V shed 5 bases and J 3 bases; nucleotides not matched to a gene: 3. Germline CDR1 SGHTS, CDR2 YDEGEE. The CDR3 sequence is 15 residues long. The CDR3 DNA follows: TGTGCCAGCAGACCGACTAGCGGTGGGGCCAACGTCCTGACTTTC. Its translation is CASRPTSGGANVLTF.

This chain links TRBV29-1 with TRBJ1-4, with D unresolved. V gave up 6 bases and J gave up 9 bases, with 11 bases separating them. CDR1 is SQVTM, CDR2 ANQGSEA, per germline. The CDR3 consists of 11 residues. In DNA form, the CDR3 reads TGCAGCGTCCAGACCGCGAAAAAACTGTTTTTT. Protein product: CSVQTAKKLFF.

The chain uses TRBV6-5 and TRBJ2-5, with D perhaps TRBD1 or TRBD2 (6 bases each). Germline V gene lookup returns CDR1 MNHEY and CDR2 SVGAGI. The CDR3 has 15 residues. V lost 0 bases to trimming and J lost 3 bases, with 11 bases between them. The CDR3 here is CASSYSRGAEETQYF. Here the CDR3 DNA reads TGTGCCAGCAGTTACTCGAGGGGGGCTGAAGAGACCCAGTACTTC.

The chain has TRBV19 and TRBJ2-1, with 9 positions matching TRBD2. The CDR3 sequence is 17 residues long. The junction had 13 bases not matched to a gene; V was cut back by 3 bases and J by 7 bases. Germline lookup yields CDR1 LNHDA and CDR2 SQIVND (reference sequence). For the CDR3, the DNA is TGTGCCAGTAGTATTCTTTCTGCGGGAGGGCCGCGAAATGAGCAGTTCTTC. The encoded protein is CASSILSAGGPRNEQFF.

The V gene is TRBV28, the J gene TRBJ2-1, with D possibly being TRBD1 (5 bases). The CDR3 length is 15 residues. Germline CDR1 is MDHEN and CDR2 is SYDVKM. V lost 7 bases and J lost 1, with 14 bases in between. This chain's CDR3 is CASTTEQVSYNEQFF. DNA of the CDR3: TGTGCCAGCACTACAGAACAGGTATCCTACAATGAGCAGTTCTTC.

This clonotype was found once. The V call is TRBV4-1, the J call TRBJ1-5; 12 bases are a match to TRBD1. Losses at the gene ends were 4 bases for V and 7 bases for J; bases not matched to a gene: 20. The CDR3 consists of 20 residues. Germline assignment: CDR1 MGHRA and CDR2 YSYEKL. The CDR3 sequence is CASSPGHFPGQGAMGQPQHF. The CDR3 coding sequence is TGCGCCAGCAGCCCAGGCCATTTCCCGGGACAGGGGGCAATGGGACAGCCCCAGCATTTT.

The genes are TRBV12-3 or TRBV12-4 and TRBJ2-2; no definite D call. Trimming removed 6 bases from V and 5 bases from J, with 10 bases in between. The CDR3 has 13 residues. The CDR3: CASSAISTGELFF. The CDR3 region has the DNA TGTGCCAGCAGCGCCATCTCAACCGGGGAGCTGTTTTTT.

In DNA form, the CDR3 reads TGTGCCAGCAGCCCCGACAGGGGGCGCGGCTCTGGGGCCAACGTCCTGACTTTC. This codes for CASSPDRGRGSGANVLTF. The V gene is TRBV3-1, the J gene TRBJ2-6, with 10 bases fitting TRBD1. V dropped 4 bases and J dropped 0; count of bases not matched to a gene: 6. From germline, CDR1 is LGHDT and CDR2 YNNKEL (reference sequence). The CDR3 covers 18 residues.

The chain is built from TRBV4-2 and TRBJ2-7; D might be TRBD2 (5 bases). Germline lookup yields CDR1 LGHNA and CDR2 YNFKEQ. This CDR3 region has 15 residues. The ends were cut back, 0 bases at V and 7 bases at J, with 16 bases in the middle. The CDR3 sequence: CASSQDWTPLTEQYF. The CDR3 nucleotides read TGTGCCAGCAGCCAAGATTGGACTCCGTTGACGGAGCAGTACTTC.

The chain links TRBV3-1 to TRBJ2-1; weak D call: TRBD2 (6 bases). The V end was cut by 2 bases, the J end by 6 bases, with 29 bases between. Germline values: CDR1 LGHDT, CDR2 YNNKEL (reference sequence). The CDR3 has 20 residues. CDR3 coding DNA: TGTGCCAGCAGCCAACGGTTCCTAAGGTGGGGGAGCAGGAGGGGCAATGAGCAGTTCTTC. This sequence encodes CASSQRFLRWGSRRGNEQFF.

The rearrangement joins TRBV2 to TRBJ1-2; 8 bases align to TRBD1. The CDR3 loop spans 15 amino acids. Germline CDR1 SNHLY, CDR2 FYNNEI. The J segment lost 2 bases and the V segment lost 6 bases, leaving 8 bases of the junction unmatched. This CDR3 reads CASREQGQANYGYTF. The CDR3 DNA reads as TGTGCCAGCAGAGAACAGGGACAGGCGAACTATGGCTACACCTTC.

The genes are TRBV29-1 and TRBJ1-1; D not certain. The germline V gene has CDR1 SQVTM and CDR2 ANQGSEA. Trimming removed 7 bases from V and 10 bases from J, with 13 bases in between. The CDR3 is 10 amino acids. The DNA of the CDR3 is TGCAGCGCCGAAGATGGGAGAGCTTTCTTT. Amino acids: CSAEDGRAFF.

This chain connects TRBV20-1 to TRBJ2-1; 7 nucleotides align to TRBD2. Unmatched junction bases numbered 11, after V lost 5 bases and J lost 7 bases. The germline CDR1 and CDR2 sequences are DFQATT and SNEGSKA (reference sequence). CDR3 length equals 14 residues. CDR3 protein: CSALPAGVKNEQFF. CDR3 nucleotides: TGCAGTGCTCTCCCGGCGGGAGTTAAGAATGAGCAGTTCTTC.

There are a few counts of this clonotype. The rearrangement links TRBV7-8 to TRBJ2-7; possibly TRBD1 for D (5 bases). CDR1 is SGHVS and CDR2 is FQNEAQ in the germline V gene. The CDR3 has 14 amino acids. Trimming removed 5 bases at V and 4 bases at J, with 15 bases between. DNA of the CDR3: TGTGCCAGCAGCGCCCGACAGAGAATTTACGAGCAGTACTTC. Its protein product is CASSARQRIYEQYF. Full variable domain (outside the CDR3, taken from reference TRBV7-8 and TRBJ2-7): GAGVSQSPRYKVAKRGQDVALRCDPISGHVSLFWYQQALGQGPEFLTYFQNEAQLDKSGLPSDRFFAERPEGSVSTLKIQRTQQEDSAVYLCASSARQRIYEQYFGPGTRLTVT.

The chain combines TRBV5-4 with TRBJ2-2; no reliable D call. Trimming cost V 2 bases and J 8 bases, with 4 bases left between them. This CDR3 is built from 11 residues. Germline V gives CDR1 SGHNT, CDR2 YYREEE (reference sequence). CDR3: CASSFQGELFF. The CDR3 DNA follows: TGTGCCAGCAGCTTCCAGGGGGAGCTGTTTTTT.